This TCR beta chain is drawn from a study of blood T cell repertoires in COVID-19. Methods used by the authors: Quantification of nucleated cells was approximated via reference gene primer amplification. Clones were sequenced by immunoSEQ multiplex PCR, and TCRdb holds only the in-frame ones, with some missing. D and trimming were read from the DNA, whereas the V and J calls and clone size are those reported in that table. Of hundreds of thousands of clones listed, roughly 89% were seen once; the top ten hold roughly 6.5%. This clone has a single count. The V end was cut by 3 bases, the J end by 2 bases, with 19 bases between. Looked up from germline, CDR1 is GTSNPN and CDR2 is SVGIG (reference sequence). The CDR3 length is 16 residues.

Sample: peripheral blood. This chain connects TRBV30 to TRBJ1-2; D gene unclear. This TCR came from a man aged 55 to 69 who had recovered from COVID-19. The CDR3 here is CAWSRKGGLANYGYTF. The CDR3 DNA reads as TGTGCCTGGAGCCGAAAGGGCGGGCTCGCAAACTATGGCTACACCTTC.